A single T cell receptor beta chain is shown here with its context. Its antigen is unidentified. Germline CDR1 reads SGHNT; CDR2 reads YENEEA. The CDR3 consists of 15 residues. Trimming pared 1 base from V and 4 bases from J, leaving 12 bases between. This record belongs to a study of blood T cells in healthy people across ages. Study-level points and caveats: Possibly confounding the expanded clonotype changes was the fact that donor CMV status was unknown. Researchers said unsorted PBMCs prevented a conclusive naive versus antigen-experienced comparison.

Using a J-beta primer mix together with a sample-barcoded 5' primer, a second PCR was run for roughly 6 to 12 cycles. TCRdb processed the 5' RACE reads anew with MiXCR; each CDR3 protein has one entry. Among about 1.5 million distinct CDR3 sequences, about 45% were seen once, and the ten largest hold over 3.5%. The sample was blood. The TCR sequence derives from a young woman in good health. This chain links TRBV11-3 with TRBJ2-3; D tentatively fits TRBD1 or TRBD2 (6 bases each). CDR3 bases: TGTGCCAGCAGCTTAGTTGGGGGGCCCTCAGATACGCAGTATTTT. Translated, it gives CASSLVGGPSDTQYF.